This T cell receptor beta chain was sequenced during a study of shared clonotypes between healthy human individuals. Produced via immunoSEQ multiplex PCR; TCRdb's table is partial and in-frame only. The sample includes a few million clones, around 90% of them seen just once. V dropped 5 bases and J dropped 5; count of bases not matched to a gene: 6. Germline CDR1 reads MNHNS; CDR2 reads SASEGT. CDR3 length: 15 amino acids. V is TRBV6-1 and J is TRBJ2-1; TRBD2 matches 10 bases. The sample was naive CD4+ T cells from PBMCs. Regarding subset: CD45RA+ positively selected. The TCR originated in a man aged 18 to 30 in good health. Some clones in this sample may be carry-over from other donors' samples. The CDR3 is CASSWLAGVNNEQFF. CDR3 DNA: TGTGCCAGCAGTTGGCTAGCGGGAGTCAACAATGAGCAGTTCTTC.